This T cell receptor (beta chain) originates from a study of shared clonotypes between healthy human individuals. About this clone itself: Its antigen is not identified.

TCRdb keeps only in-frame clones here, not all; method: immunoSEQ multiplex PCR. The sample yields approximately 1.4 million clones, under 99% seen once. CD4+ cells yielded CD45RA+ naive and CD45RA-negative memory subsets. Study findings and constraints: The four-donor shared clonotypes exceeded non-shared clonotypes in generation probability, with non-shared ones scoring lower. Memory subsets had estimated richness that was generally smaller than that of naive subsets.

The source of this sequence is a young man in good health. The source material was naive CD4+ T cells sorted from blood. As to subset: CD45RA+ positively selected.

Here the CDR3 DNA reads TGTGCCAGCAGTCCCGACAGGGGGCTTTTGTACGAGCAGTACTTC. This sequence encodes CASSPDRGLLYEQYF. The chain combines TRBV6-1 with TRBJ2-7; 10 bases line up with TRBD1. J gave up 4 bases and V 5 bases, and 8 bases lay outside the gene matches. The CDR3 is 15 residues long. The germline V gene encodes CDR1 MNHNS and CDR2 SASEGT.